Below are 26 T cell receptor beta chains sequenced from a single sample in a study of immune aging and cytomegalovirus after organ transplant (dated by TCRdb to 2020 to 2023). The time point label on this specimen signifies: five sample-tagged time points from pre-transplant (day -1) to day 368 post-transplant, pooled. These receptors' antigens are unknown. Libraries came from single-cell sequencing. The instrument was an Illumina NovaSeq 6000. For cell capture and library preparation, the team used the BD Rhapsody Targeted mRNA and AbSeq Reagent Kit in a microwell format. TCRdb took the public reads, trimmed them with fastp at Q25, ran MiXCR for clone calling and kept in-frame beta chains. Here each entry gathers all rows of one CDR3 protein and keeps the most common genes and DNA. Here the sample has roughly 23,000 distinct CDR3 sequences; more than 35% occur a single time. The top ten hold less than 30% of the sample.

This material consisted of CMV peptide-activated CD4+ and CD8+ T cells sorted from blood, taken at five time points, pooled. The cell subset or site label on this specimen signifies: sorted CD8+CD137+ and CD4+CD154+ T cells after less than 15 h CMV IE-1 peptide stimulation. The receptors here all came from a female donor who had a heart transplant and CMV viremia.

This clonotype was found many times. The V call is TRBV24-1, the J call TRBJ2-3; D is perhaps TRBD1 (6 bases). Germline V gene sequence: CDR1 KGHDR, CDR2 SFDVKD. The CDR3 runs to 13 residues. Trimming took off 7 bases at V and 1 base at J, with 8 bases between the two ends. The CDR3 loop is CATSRQGTDTQYF. The CDR3 DNA sequence: TGTGCCACCAGCCGACAGGGCACAGATACGCAGTATTTT.

The rearrangement joins TRBV9 to TRBJ2-1; D not resolved. Per germline, CDR1 SGDLS and CDR2 YYNGEE. V shed 2 bases and J shed 8 bases, with 8 bases lying between them. The CDR3 consists of 12 residues. CDR3 coding DNA: TGTGCCAGCAGCGTTCTTGCGGATGAGCAGTTCTTC. Its protein product is CASSVLADEQFF.

To note about this clonotype: At one of its ends the junction is not consistent with the germline gene, which may arise from a read error. This chain uses TRBV19 with TRBJ1-6, with D perhaps TRBD1 (6 bases). CDR3 length: 14 amino acids. Germline V gives CDR1 LNHDA, CDR2 SQIVND (reference sequence). The chain's CDR3 is CASSDRRNNAPLHF. In DNA form, the CDR3 reads TGTGCCAGTAGTGACAGGCGAAATAATGCACCCCTCCACTTT.

This clonotype was seen only a few times. The chain employs TRBV20-1 and TRBJ2-6; D uncertain. The V gene's germline CDR1 is DFQATT and CDR2 SNEGSKA (reference sequence). V was clipped by 4 bases and J by 4 bases, with 8 bases between them. This CDR3 has 13 amino acids. CDR3 in DNA: TGCAGTGCTAATGAGTCCGGGGCCAACGTCCTGACTTTC. This translates into CSANESGANVLTF.

This clonotype was detected a few times. This CDR3 is CASEGGTSGSSYEQYF. The CDR3 region has the DNA TGTGCCTCGGAGGGGGGGACTAGCGGTTCCTCCTACGAGCAGTACTTC. This chain links TRBV30 with TRBJ2-7; 11 positions match TRBD2. The ends lost 7 bases at V and 0 bases at J; junction bases unmatched: 11. The germline V gene encodes CDR1 GTSNPN and CDR2 SVGIG (reference sequence). The CDR3 consists of 16 residues.

This clonotype came up a few times. This could be a read error, since a much larger clone is one nucleotide away. The chain combines TRBV19 with TRBJ1-6; D perhaps matches TRBD1 (6 bases). This CDR3 region has 15 residues. CDR1 and CDR2 (germline): LNHDA, SQIVND (reference sequence). CDR3 DNA sequence: TGTGCCAGTGGTCCGGGACACCAATATAATTCACCCCTCCGCTTT. Protein product: CASGPGHQYNSPLRF.

J is TRBJ2-5 and V is TRBV5-1; 10 positions agree with TRBD1. Trimming took 4 bases from V and 3 from J; bases not matched to a gene: 6. The CDR3 is 15 amino acids. The germline V gene has CDR1 SGHRS and CDR2 YFSETQ. The CDR3 loop is CASSGGTGVEETQYF. CDR3 in DNA: TGCGCCAGCAGCGGAGGGACAGGGGTAGAAGAGACCCAGTACTTC. The full variable domain, with the rest looked up from reference TRBV5-1 and TRBJ2-5, is KAGVTQTPRYLIKTRGQQVTLSCSPISGHRSVSWYQQTPGQGLQFLFEYFSETQRNKGNFPGRFSGRQFSNSRSEMNVSTLELGDSALYLCASSGGTGVEETQYFGPGTRLLVL.

Details on this clonotype: At one end, the junction sequence differs from germline, possibly due to a read error. The rearrangement joins TRBV10-3 to TRBJ1-2, with a tentative D call TRBD1 (5 bases). Germline V lookup: CDR1 ENHRY, CDR2 SYGVKD. The CDR3 is 13 amino acids. In DNA, the CDR3 is TGTGCCACCAGTATGACAGAGAACCATGGCTACACCTTC. Protein: CATSMTENHGYTF.

As regards this clonotype: One end of the junction fails to match germline, which may point to a read error. The rearrangement joins TRBV4-3 to TRBJ2-7, with D possibly matching TRBD1 (5 bases). From germline, CDR1 is LGHNA and CDR2 YSLEER. The CDR3 covers 15 residues. CDR3 residues: CASSQFQGMSYGQYF. CDR3 DNA sequence: TGCGCCAGCAGCCAATTTCAGGGTATGAGCTACGGGCAGTACTTC.

This clonotype was counted only a few times. A read error may produce the germline difference seen at one junction end. The V call is TRBV10-3, the J call TRBJ2-2; 7 bases are shared with TRBD2. CDR1 is ENHRY, CDR2 SYGVKD, per germline. This CDR3 comprises 16 residues. Written as DNA, the CDR3 is TGTGCCATCAGTGGCCCTAGCGGTACGAACACCGGGGAGCCGTTTTTT. Protein: CAISGPSGTNTGEPFF.

There are a few counts of this clonotype. The J gene is TRBJ1-1, the V gene TRBV5-1; the D is unclear. The CDR3 has 14 amino acids. Trimming shortened V by 10 bases and J by 4 bases, and 20 bases separated the two germline ends. Germline V gene data show CDR1 as SGHRS and CDR2 as YFSETQ. The CDR3 DNA follows: TGCGCCGGCGGCTTGAAGAGTTTCGGCACTGAAGCTTTCTTT. Amino acids: CAGGLKSFGTEAFF. Combining the CDR3 with reference TRBV5-1 and TRBJ1-1 gives the whole variable domain KAGVTQTPRYLIKTRGQQVTLSCSPISGHRSVSWYQQTPGQGLQFLFEYFSETQRNKGNFPGRFSGRQFSNSRSEMNVSTLELGDSALYLCAGGLKSFGTEAFFGQGTRLTVV.

At least ten counts were recorded for this clonotype. The gene calls are TRBV6-5 and TRBJ2-5; weak D call: TRBD2 (5 bases). Germline V CDR1 and CDR2: MNHEY, SVGAGI. The CDR3 length is 15 residues. V was pared by 5 bases and J by 4 bases, with 17 bases between. This chain's CDR3 is CASSTLEGVGETQYF. The CDR3 nucleotides read TGTGCCAGCAGTACCCTAGAGGGAGTAGGAGAGACCCAGTACTTC.

Notes on this clonotype: The CDR3 carries no conserved terminal phenylalanine or tryptophan, so it likely arises from a read error. The V and J genes are TRBV29-1 and TRBJ2-4; the match to TRBD1 covers 7 bases. The CDR3 loop spans 17 amino acids. Per germline, CDR1 SQVTM and CDR2 ANQGSEA. The CDR3 bases are TGCAGCGCAAGAAACGGGACAGCGCCTGGGGCCAAAGACATTCAGTACCTC. As protein: CSARNGTAPGAKDIQYL.

The genes are TRBV6-6 and TRBJ2-2; D might be TRBD1 (5 bases). V lost 1 base to trimming and J lost 7 bases, with 7 bases between them. This CDR3 comprises 13 residues. Germline CDR1 MNHNY, CDR2 SVGAGI (reference sequence). CDR3 sequence: CASSYLTVGELFF. The CDR3, as DNA: TGTGCCAGCAGTTACTTGACAGTCGGGGAGCTGTTTTTT.

This chain connects TRBV4-1 to TRBJ2-7; TRBD2 aligns across 9 bases. CDR3 length equals 15 residues. The ends lost 2 bases at V and 6 bases at J; junction bases unmatched: 8. In germline, CDR1 is MGHRA, CDR2 YSYEKL. As DNA, the CDR3 is TGCGCCAGCAGCCAAATAGCGGGAGTCATCTCCGAGCAGTACTTC. Translation: CASSQIAGVISEQYF.

By share, this clonotype counts as medium-sized. The genes are TRBV19 and TRBJ2-3; TRBD2 might be the D (6 bases). CDR3 length: 15 residues. The germline CDR1 and CDR2 sequences are LNHDA and SQIVND (reference sequence). V was shortened by 4 bases and J by 0 bases, with 11 bases between the two germline ends. The CDR3 bases are TGTGCCAGTAGTAGGGGGGAATGGAGCACAGATACGCAGTATTTT. It encodes CASSRGEWSTDTQYF.

With respect to this clonotype: A much more abundant neighbour one base away suggests this may be a read error. The chain uses TRBV29-1 and TRBJ1-1; possibly TRBD1 for D (6 bases). CDR3 length equals 13 residues. Germline V CDR1 and CDR2: SQVTM, ANQGSEA. The chain's CDR3 is CGAGRSGGEPALF. The CDR3 nucleotides are TGCGGCGCCGGGAGGTCCGGGGGCGAACCGGCTCTCTTT.

This clonotype was seen many times. This sequence may be a read error, since a much larger clone differs from it by one base. The chain uses TRBV10-3 and TRBJ2-2; 7 nucleotides match TRBD2. There are 16 residues in the CDR3. CDR1 ENHRY and CDR2 SYGVKD come from the germline V gene. Here the CDR3 DNA reads TGTGCCATCAGTGACCCTAGCGGTACGAACACCGGGGAGCCGTTTTTT. Amino acids: CAISDPSGTNTGEPFF.

The chain combines TRBV3-1 with TRBJ2-5, with D perhaps TRBD1 (6 bases). Germline values: CDR1 LGHDT, CDR2 YNNKEL (reference sequence). The CDR3 runs to 15 residues. V lost 2 bases to trimming and J lost 4 bases, with 14 bases between them. The CDR3 DNA is TGTGCCAGCAGCCAACTGCCACAGGGTGGAGAGACCCAGTACTTC. It yields the protein CASSQLPQGGETQYF.

The chain uses TRBV25-1 and TRBJ1-2; no firm D call. The CDR3 consists of 12 residues. Germline CDR1 is MGHDK and CDR2 is SYGVNS. With 3 bases removed from V and 4 bases from J, the gap between germline ends came to 6 bases. CDR3 DNA: TGTGCCAGCAGTGATCTAGGCTATGGCTACACCTTC. Amino acid sequence: CASSDLGYGYTF.

The chain employs TRBV30 and TRBJ2-3; D is possibly TRBD1 (5 bases). The CDR3 is 13 residues long. CDR1 GTSNPN and CDR2 SVGIG come from the germline V gene (reference sequence). V was trimmed by 2 bases and J by 4 bases, leaving 10 bases between them. The CDR3 DNA sequence: TGTGCCTGGAGTCCCCCAGGGCCAGATACGCAGTATTTT. Protein: CAWSPPGPDTQYF. Together with reference TRBV30 and TRBJ2-3, the CDR3 gives the full variable domain: SQTIHQWPATLVQPVGSPLSLECTVEGTSNPNLYWYRQAAGRGLQLLFYSVGIGQISSEVPQNLSASRPQDRQFILSSKKLLLSDSGFYLCAWSPPGPDTQYFGPGTRLTVL.

Many counts were recorded for this clonotype. The chain has TRBV20-1 and TRBJ1-1; D is unclear. Per the germline V gene, CDR1 is DFQATT and CDR2 is SNEGSKA (reference sequence). The CDR3 loop spans 16 amino acids. Between the trimmed V and J ends, which lost 2 bases and 1 base, there was a span of 17 bases. CDR3 region: CSARIRGRPGNTEAFF. CDR3 nucleotides: TGCAGTGCTAGAATCCGGGGTCGACCCGGGAACACTGAAGCTTTCTTT.

The chain links TRBV4-2 to TRBJ1-6; D call uncertain. This CDR3 is 12 amino acids long. Between the trimmed V and J ends, which lost 6 bases and 7 bases, there was a span of 7 bases. Germline V gives CDR1 LGHNA, CDR2 YNFKEQ. CDR3 bases: TGTGCCAGCAGGCTAGGGAATTCACCCCTCCACTTT. Translated, it gives CASRLGNSPLHF.

The chain links TRBV27 to TRBJ1-5; a weak D match, TRBD1 (6 bases). The V gene's germline CDR1 is MNHEY and CDR2 SMNVEV (reference sequence). The V and J ends lost 6 bases and 7 bases respectively, with 16 bases between them. The CDR3 has 14 amino acids. CDR3 DNA: TGTGCCAGCAGCCCGGGGGGGGCGCGACAGCCCCAGCATTTT. The encoded protein is CASSPGGARQPQHF.

This rearrangement joins TRBV25-1 to TRBJ1-5; 10 positions match TRBD1. This CDR3 is 18 amino acids long. With 5 bases clipped from V and 2 bases from J, the junction kept 12 bases outside the gene matches. Germline loops: CDR1 MGHDK, CDR2 SYGVNS. As DNA, the CDR3 is TGTGCCAGCAGTCCTGGCGGGACAGGGGAAAGGGGCAATCAGCCCCAGCATTTT. This gives the protein CASSPGGTGERGNQPQHF. The variable domain in full, completed from reference TRBV25-1 and TRBJ1-5, reads EADIYQTPRYLVIGTGKKITLECSQTMGHDKMYWYQQDPGMELHLIHYSYGVNSTEKGDLSSESTVSRIRTEHFPLTLESARPSHTSQYLCASSPGGTGERGNQPQHFGDGTRLSIL.

Sample share makes this clonotype medium-sized. This chain connects TRBV28 to TRBJ2-7; a weak D match, TRBD2 (6 bases). Germline V gives CDR1 MDHEN, CDR2 SYDVKM. With 2 bases removed from V and 3 bases from J, the gap between germline ends came to 17 bases. The CDR3 consists of 16 residues. The CDR3 bases are TGTGCCAGCAGTTTAACGCCCGGGAGTGGGTACTACGAGCAGTACTTC. It translates to CASSLTPGSGYYEQYF.